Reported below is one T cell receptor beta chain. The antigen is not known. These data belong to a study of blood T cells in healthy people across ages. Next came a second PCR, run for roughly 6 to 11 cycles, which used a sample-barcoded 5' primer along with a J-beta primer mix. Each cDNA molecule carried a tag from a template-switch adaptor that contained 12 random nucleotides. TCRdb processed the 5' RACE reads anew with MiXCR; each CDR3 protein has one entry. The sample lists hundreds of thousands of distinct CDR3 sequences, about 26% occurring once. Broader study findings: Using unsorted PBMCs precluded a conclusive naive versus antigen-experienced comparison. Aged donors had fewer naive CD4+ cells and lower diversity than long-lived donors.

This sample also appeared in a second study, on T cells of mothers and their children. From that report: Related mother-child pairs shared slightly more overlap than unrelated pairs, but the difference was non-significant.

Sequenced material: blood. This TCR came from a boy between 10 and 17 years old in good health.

CDR3 residues: CASSSFRQGPREAFF. The CDR3 DNA sequence: TGTGCCAGCAGCTCCTTCCGACAGGGGCCCAGGGAAGCTTTCTTT. This chain uses TRBV7-8 with TRBJ1-1; 8 bases align to TRBD1. V shed 4 bases and J 8 bases; nucleotides not matched to a gene: 12. The CDR3 sequence is 15 residues long. Per the germline V gene, CDR1 is SGHVS and CDR2 is FQNEAQ.